This T cell receptor beta chain was captured by sequencing in a study of spatial heterogeneity in lung cancer. On the study more broadly: In tumor regions TCR transcript counts correlated strongly with a matched bulk RNA-seq T cell module score. Notes on the study in general: Counts of expanded intratumoral alpha and beta TCRs tracked tumor mutation counts.

Time point of the sample: sample taken at primary tumor resection. The donor group consisted of roughly 70 patients who had untreated, early-stage non-small cell lung cancer. From tumor, nontumor lung or frozen PBMC, whole RNA was taken unsorted for sequencing. Germline CDR1 and CDR2: MNHEY and SVGEGT. Deletions cut 8 bases from V and 3 bases from J, with 14 bases between. CDR3 length equals 14 residues. Individually, TCR cDNA molecules were each labelled with a unique molecular identifier. One entry per CDR3 protein, called by TCRdb with MiXCR from the 5' RACE reads. The sample records about 18,000 distinct CDR3 sequences, approximately 9.5% being singletons. Concerning this clonotype itself: Its antigen is currently unknown. This beta chain is off target for a library built for alpha chains, so its abundance means little.

This specimen consisted of lung tumor tissue, obtained at surgery. This clonotype originated in a female donor with early-stage non-small cell lung cancer. The V gene is TRBV6-2 or TRBV6-3, the J gene TRBJ1-5; D is unclear. CDR3 amino acids: CASCFDTANQPQHF. The CDR3 nucleotides are TGTGCCAGCTGTTTTGACACGGCCAATCAGCCCCAGCATTTT.